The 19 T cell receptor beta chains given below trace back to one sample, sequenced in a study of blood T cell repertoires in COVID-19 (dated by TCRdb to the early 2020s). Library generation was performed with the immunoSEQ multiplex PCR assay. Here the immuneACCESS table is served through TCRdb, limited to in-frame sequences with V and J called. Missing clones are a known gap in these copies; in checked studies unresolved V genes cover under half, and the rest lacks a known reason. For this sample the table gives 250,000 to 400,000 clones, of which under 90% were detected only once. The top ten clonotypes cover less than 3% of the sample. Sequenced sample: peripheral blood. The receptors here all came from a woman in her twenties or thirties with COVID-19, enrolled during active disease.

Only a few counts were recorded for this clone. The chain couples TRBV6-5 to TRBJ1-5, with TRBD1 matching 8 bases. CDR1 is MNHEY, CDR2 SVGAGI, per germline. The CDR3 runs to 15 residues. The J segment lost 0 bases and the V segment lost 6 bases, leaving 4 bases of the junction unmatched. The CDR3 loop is CASRRQGPSNQPQHF. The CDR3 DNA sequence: TGTGCCAGCAGGCGACAGGGGCCTAGCAATCAGCCCCAGCATTTT.

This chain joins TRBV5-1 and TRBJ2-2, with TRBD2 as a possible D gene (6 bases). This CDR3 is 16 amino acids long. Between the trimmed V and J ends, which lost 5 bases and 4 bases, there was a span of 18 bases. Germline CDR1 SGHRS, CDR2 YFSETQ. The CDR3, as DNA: TGCGCCAGCAGTCAACTAGCAGAAAAAGGCACCGGGGAGCTGTTTTTT. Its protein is CASSQLAEKGTGELFF.

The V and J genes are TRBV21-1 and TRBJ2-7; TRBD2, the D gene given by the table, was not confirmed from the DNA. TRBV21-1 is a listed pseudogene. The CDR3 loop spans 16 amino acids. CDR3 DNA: TGTGCCAGCAGCAAAGGATCGCTCCTTACTAACTACGAGCAGTACTTC. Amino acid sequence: CASSKGSLLTNYEQYF.

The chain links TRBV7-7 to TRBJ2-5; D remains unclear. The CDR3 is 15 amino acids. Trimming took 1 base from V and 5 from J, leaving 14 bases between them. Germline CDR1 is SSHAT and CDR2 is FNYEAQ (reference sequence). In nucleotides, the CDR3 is TGTGCCAGCAGCTTAGGGAGTCTCGGTCGCGAGACCCAGTACTTC. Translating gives CASSLGSLGRETQYF.

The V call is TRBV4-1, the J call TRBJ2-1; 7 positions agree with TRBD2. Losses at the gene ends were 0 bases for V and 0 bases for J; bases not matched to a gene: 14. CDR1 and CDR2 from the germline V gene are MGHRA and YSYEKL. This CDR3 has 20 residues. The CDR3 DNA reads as TGCGCCAGCAGCCAAGATCTCGCGGGAGTGATCCTTAGCTCCTACAATGAGCAGTTCTTC. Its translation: CASSQDLAGVILSSYNEQFF.

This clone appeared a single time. The CDR3 sequence is CASRNVGRRTGNTIYF. The CDR3 DNA sequence: TGTGCCAGCAGAAACGTGGGAAGGAGGACTGGAAACACCATATATTTT. The chain carries TRBV11-2 and TRBJ1-3; D is undetermined. V lost 6 bases and J 2 bases, leaving 17 bases between the germline ends. Germline V gene sequence: CDR1 SGHAT, CDR2 FQNNGV. This CDR3 contains 16 residues. Variable domain in full (rest from reference TRBV11-2 and TRBJ1-3): EAGVAQSPRYKIIEKRQSVAFWCNPISGHATLYWYQQILGQGPKLLIQFQNNGVVDDSQLPKDRFSAERLKGVDSTLKIQPAKLEDSAVYLCASRNVGRRTGNTIYFGEGSWLTVV.

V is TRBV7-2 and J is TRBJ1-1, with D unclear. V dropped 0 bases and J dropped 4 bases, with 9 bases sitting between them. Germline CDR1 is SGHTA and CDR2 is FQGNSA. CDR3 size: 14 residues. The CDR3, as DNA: TGTGCCAGCAGCTTAGCGGGAGGAATCACTGAAGCTTTCTTT. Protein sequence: CASSLAGGITEAFF.

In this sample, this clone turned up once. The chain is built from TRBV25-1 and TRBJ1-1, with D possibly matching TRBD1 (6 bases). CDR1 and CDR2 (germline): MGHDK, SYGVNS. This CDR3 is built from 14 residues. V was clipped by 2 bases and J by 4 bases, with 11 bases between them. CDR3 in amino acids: CASSENRETTEAFF. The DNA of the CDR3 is TGTGCCAGCAGTGAAAACAGGGAGACCACTGAAGCTTTCTTT.

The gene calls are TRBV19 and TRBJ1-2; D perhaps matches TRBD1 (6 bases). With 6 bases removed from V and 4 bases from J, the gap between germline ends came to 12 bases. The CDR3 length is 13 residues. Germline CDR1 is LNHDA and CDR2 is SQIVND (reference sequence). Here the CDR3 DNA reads TGTGCCAGTAGCGCACAGGGCTCCTATGGCTACACCTTC. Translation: CASSAQGSYGYTF. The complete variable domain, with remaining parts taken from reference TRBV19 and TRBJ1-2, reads DGGITQSPKYLFRKEGQNVTLSCEQNLNHDAMYWYRQDPGQGLRLIYYSQIVNDFQKGDIAEGYSVSREKKESFPLTVTSAQKNPTAFYLCASSAQGSYGYTFGSGTRLTVV.

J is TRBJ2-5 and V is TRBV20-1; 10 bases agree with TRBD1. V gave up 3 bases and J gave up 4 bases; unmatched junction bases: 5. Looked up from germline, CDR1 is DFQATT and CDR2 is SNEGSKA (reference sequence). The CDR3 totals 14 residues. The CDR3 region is CSASIWDRGETQYF. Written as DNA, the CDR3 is TGCAGTGCTAGTATCTGGGACAGGGGAGAGACCCAGTACTTC.

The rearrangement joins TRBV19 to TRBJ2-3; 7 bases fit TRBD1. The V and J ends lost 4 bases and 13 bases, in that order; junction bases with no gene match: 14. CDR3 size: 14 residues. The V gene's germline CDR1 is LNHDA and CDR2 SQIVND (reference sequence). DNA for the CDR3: TGTGCCAGTAGTAGACCCGGGACAGCCTTCCGGAAGTATTTT. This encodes CASSRPGTAFRKYF.

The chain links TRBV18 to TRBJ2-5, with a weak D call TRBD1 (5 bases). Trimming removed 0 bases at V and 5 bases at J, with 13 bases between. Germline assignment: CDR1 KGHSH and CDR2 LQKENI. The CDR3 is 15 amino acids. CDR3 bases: TGTGCCAGCTCACCACCGGGGCTCTCCAGGGAGACCCAGTACTTC. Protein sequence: CASSPPGLSRETQYF.

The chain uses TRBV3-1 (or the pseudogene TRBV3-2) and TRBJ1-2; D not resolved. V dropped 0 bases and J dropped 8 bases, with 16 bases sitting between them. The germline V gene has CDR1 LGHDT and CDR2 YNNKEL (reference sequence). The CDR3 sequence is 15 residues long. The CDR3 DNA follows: TGTGCCAGCAGCCAAGAGAGAAGAGGGTTCGACGGCTACACCTTC. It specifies CASSQERRGFDGYTF.

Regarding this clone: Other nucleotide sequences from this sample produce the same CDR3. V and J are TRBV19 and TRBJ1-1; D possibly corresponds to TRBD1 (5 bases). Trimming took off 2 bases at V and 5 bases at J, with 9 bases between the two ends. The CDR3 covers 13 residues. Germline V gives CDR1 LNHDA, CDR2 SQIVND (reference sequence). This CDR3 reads CASSIQGRTEAFF. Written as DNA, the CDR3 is TGTGCCAGTAGTATACAGGGCCGGACTGAAGCTTTCTTT.

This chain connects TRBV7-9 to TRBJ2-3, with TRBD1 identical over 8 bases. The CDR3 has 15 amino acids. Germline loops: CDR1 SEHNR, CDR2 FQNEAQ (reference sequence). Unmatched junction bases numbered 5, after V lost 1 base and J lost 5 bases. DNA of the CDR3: TGTGCCAGCAGCTTAGGGCACAGGGGGGAAGATACGCAGTATTTT. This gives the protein CASSLGHRGEDTQYF.

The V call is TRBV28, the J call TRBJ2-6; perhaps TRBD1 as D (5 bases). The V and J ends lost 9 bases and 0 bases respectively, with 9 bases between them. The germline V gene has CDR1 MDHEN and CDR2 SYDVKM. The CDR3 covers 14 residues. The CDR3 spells CASTDTSGANVLTF. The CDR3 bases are TGTGCCAGTACGGACACCTCTGGGGCCAACGTCCTGACTTTC.

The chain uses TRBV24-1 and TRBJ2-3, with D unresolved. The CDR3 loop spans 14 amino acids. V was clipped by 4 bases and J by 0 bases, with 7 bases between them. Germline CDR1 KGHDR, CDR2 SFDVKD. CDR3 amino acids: CATSEALSTDTQYF. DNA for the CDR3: TGTGCCACCAGTGAAGCACTTAGCACAGATACGCAGTATTTT.

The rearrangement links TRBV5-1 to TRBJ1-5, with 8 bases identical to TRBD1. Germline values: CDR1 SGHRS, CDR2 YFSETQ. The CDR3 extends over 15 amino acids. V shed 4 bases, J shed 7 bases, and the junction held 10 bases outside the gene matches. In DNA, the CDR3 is TGCGCCAGCAGCCCGACTGGACAGGGCGGGCAGCCCCAGCATTTT. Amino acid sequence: CASSPTGQGGQPQHF.

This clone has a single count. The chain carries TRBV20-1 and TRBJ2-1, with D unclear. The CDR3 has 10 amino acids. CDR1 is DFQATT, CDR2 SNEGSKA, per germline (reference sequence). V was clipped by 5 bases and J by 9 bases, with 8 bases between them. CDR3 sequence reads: CSAVRGEQFF. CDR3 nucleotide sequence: TGCAGTGCTGTTAGAGGTGAGCAGTTCTTC.